These 23 T cell receptor beta chains share one sample of origin, sequenced in a study of identical twins. Each CDR3 protein is one row after TCRdb ran MiXCR on the 5' RACE reads. The sample contains nearly 900,000 distinct CDR3 sequences, 9% to 15% of which appear only once. These same data were also listed under a study on yellow fever vaccine responses in identical twins.

The sample consisted of PBMCs. The receptor set was obtained from a woman under 30 in good health.

The sample holds a few counts of this clonotype. The chain uses TRBV24-1 and TRBJ2-1; D is uncertain. This CDR3 comprises 14 residues. Between the trimmed V and J ends, which lost 1 base and 6 bases, there was a span of 9 bases. Germline lookup yields CDR1 KGHDR and CDR2 SFDVKD. CDR3 in amino acids: CATSDFSPGNEQFF. CDR3 nucleotide sequence: TGTGCCACCAGTGATTTTTCTCCTGGCAATGAGCAGTTCTTC.

This clonotype was seen a handful of times. The chain links TRBV10-3 to TRBJ2-7; 9 bases fit TRBD1. Losses at the gene ends were 4 bases for V and 2 bases for J; bases not matched to a gene: 3. CDR3 size: 14 residues. Germline CDR1 and CDR2: ENHRY and SYGVKD. The CDR3 sequence: CAISVGTGTYEQYF. The CDR3 DNA follows: TGTGCCATCAGTGTGGGGACAGGGACCTACGAGCAGTACTTC.

The CDR3 region has the DNA TGTGCCAGCAGTGAGCTAGCGGGAGACAATGAGCAGTTCTTC. Translated: CASSELAGDNEQFF. This chain links TRBV2 with TRBJ2-1, with 10 nucleotides matching TRBD2. The germline gives CDR1 SNHLY, CDR2 FYNNEI. V dropped 3 bases and J dropped 5; count of bases not matched to a gene: 1. The CDR3 has 14 amino acids.

The chain is built from TRBV12-5 and TRBJ1-1; D gene ambiguous. Trimming took 0 bases from V and 11 from J, leaving 13 bases between them. The CDR3 runs to 13 residues. Germline CDR1 and CDR2: LGHNT and FRNRAP. CDR3 coding DNA: TGTGCTAGTGGTTTGGTACCAGTCCCAAGGGCTTTCTTT. Translating it yields CASGLVPVPRAFF.

This clonotype was seen more than once but under ten times. The chain is built from TRBV5-1 and TRBJ2-2; TRBD1 agrees at 8 bases. V was pared by 4 bases and J by 1 base, with 6 bases of the junction left unmatched. In germline, CDR1 is SGHRS, CDR2 YFSETQ. This CDR3 is built from 16 residues. CDR3 DNA sequence: TGCGCCAGCAGCCTAACCGGGACAGGGAACACCGGGGAGCTGTTTTTT. This translates into CASSLTGTGNTGELFF.

A few counts support this clonotype. This sequence joins TRBV28 and TRBJ2-3; 8 nucleotides align to TRBD1. The CDR3 totals 11 residues. Trimming cost V 6 bases and J 8 bases; bases outside gene matches: 1. Germline CDR1 is MDHEN and CDR2 is SYDVKM. The CDR3 bases are TGTGCCAGCAGGGACAGGGTTACGCAGTATTTT. Translating it yields CASRDRVTQYF.

This clonotype was detected a few times. The chain has TRBV11-2 and TRBJ2-1, with D possibly being TRBD2 (6 bases). V lost 0 bases to trimming and J lost 2 bases, with 11 bases between them. This CDR3 has 16 residues. Germline assignment: CDR1 SGHAT and CDR2 FQNNGV. CDR3 protein: CASSLELAGTYNEQFF. Written as DNA, the CDR3 is TGTGCCAGCAGCTTAGAACTCGCGGGAACCTACAATGAGCAGTTCTTC.

Many counts were recorded for this clonotype. The gene calls are TRBV7-9 and TRBJ1-1; D uncertain. Trimming took 5 bases from V and 7 from J, leaving 8 bases between them. Looked up from germline, CDR1 is SEHNR and CDR2 is FQNEAQ (reference sequence). The CDR3 consists of 11 residues. CDR3 sequence: CASSQGGEAFF. CDR3 sequence (DNA): TGTGCCAGCAGCCAAGGTGGTGAAGCTTTCTTT.

This clonotype was seen ten or more times. The CDR3 reads CASSRRTGTDTGELFF. The CDR3 nucleotides read TGTGCCAGCAGCCGGAGAACAGGGACGGACACCGGGGAGCTGTTTTTT. This sequence joins TRBV5-6 and TRBJ2-2, with TRBD1 as a possible D gene (6 bases). The CDR3 has 16 residues. With 4 bases removed from V and 3 bases from J, the gap between germline ends came to 16 bases. The germline CDR1 and CDR2 sequences are SGHDT and YYEEEE. The whole variable domain, remainder taken from reference TRBV5-6 and TRBJ2-2, is DAGVTQSPTHLIKTRGQQVTLRCSPKSGHDTVSWYQQALGQGPQFIFQYYEEEERQRGNFPDRFSGHQFPNYSSELNVNALLLGDSALYLCASSRRTGTDTGELFFGEGSRLTVL.

This chain uses TRBV20-1 with TRBJ2-7; D is possibly TRBD2 (5 bases). This CDR3 contains 14 residues. Germline CDR1 DFQATT, CDR2 SNEGSKA (reference sequence). Trimming removed 6 bases at V and 3 bases at J, with 18 bases between. The CDR3 DNA is TGCAGTGCCTCTCCACTAGTCGCTATCTACGAGCAGTACGTC. This encodes CSASPLVAIYEQYV.

Many counts were recorded for this clonotype. The chain combines TRBV20-1 with TRBJ1-1; TRBD1 matches at 11 bases. Germline V gene data show CDR1 as DFQATT and CDR2 as SNEGSKA (reference sequence). Unmatched junction bases numbered 3, after V lost 3 bases and J lost 3 bases. The length of the CDR3 is 14 residues. The CDR3 is CSARGQGDHTEAFF. The CDR3 DNA reads as TGCAGTGCTAGGGGACAGGGGGACCACACTGAAGCTTTCTTT.

The J gene is TRBJ2-2, the V gene TRBV9; weak D call: TRBD1 (5 bases). The germline V gene has CDR1 SGDLS and CDR2 YYNGEE. The CDR3 sequence is 16 residues long. V was trimmed by 6 bases and J by 0 bases, leaving 15 bases between them. The DNA for the CDR3 is TGTGCCAGCACTCCCCGTGGGGCGGCGAACACCGGGGAGCTGTTTTTT. Translating gives CASTPRGAANTGELFF.

Ten or more counts support this clonotype. V is TRBV5-1 and J is TRBJ2-3; D remains unclear. The CDR3 runs to 13 residues. Trimming removed 5 bases from V and 3 bases from J, with 10 bases in between. The germline gives CDR1 SGHRS, CDR2 YFSETQ. The CDR3 protein is CASRSRATDTQYF. DNA for the CDR3: TGCGCCAGCAGGAGTAGGGCTACAGATACGCAGTATTTT. Supplemented by reference TRBV5-1 and TRBJ2-3, the full variable domain reads KAGVTQTPRYLIKTRGQQVTLSCSPISGHRSVSWYQQTPGQGLQFLFEYFSETQRNKGNFPGRFSGRQFSNSRSEMNVSTLELGDSALYLCASRSRATDTQYFGPGTRLTVL.

The V call is TRBV18, the J call TRBJ2-7, with D hard to call. Deletions cut 2 bases from V and 6 bases from J, with 14 bases between. The germline gives CDR1 KGHSH, CDR2 LQKENI. CDR3 length: 14 amino acids. Here the CDR3 reads CASSPTRPPSEQYV. The CDR3 DNA reads TGTGCCAGCTCACCAACCCGCCCCCCCTCCGAGCAGTACGTC.

This clonotype occurred many times. The chain combines TRBV28 with TRBJ2-1; 8 bases are shared with TRBD2. CDR1 and CDR2 (germline): MDHEN, SYDVKM. CDR3 length equals 15 residues. V lost 7 bases to trimming and J lost 5 bases; unmatched junction nucleotides: 10. The CDR3 reads CASIKISGENNEQFF. The DNA of the CDR3 is TGTGCCAGCATCAAAATTAGCGGGGAAAACAATGAGCAGTTCTTC.

Ten or more counts support this clonotype. Here the CDR3 reads CSAQTLAFTGDTQYF. As DNA, the CDR3 is TGCAGTGCCCAGACACTAGCGTTCACAGGAGATACGCAGTATTTT. The genes are TRBV20-1 and TRBJ2-3; TRBD2 matches at 7 bases. CDR1 is DFQATT, CDR2 SNEGSKA, per germline (reference sequence). J gave up 5 bases and V 6 bases, and 14 bases lay outside the gene matches. The CDR3 runs 15 residues.

This clonotype was found many times. J is TRBJ2-1 and V is TRBV3-1; D may be TRBD1 (6 bases). The germline CDR1 and CDR2 sequences are LGHDT and YNNKEL (reference sequence). The CDR3 loop spans 17 amino acids. The V end was cut by 4 bases, the J end by 4 bases, with 20 bases between. Written as DNA, the CDR3 is TGTGCCAGCAGCCCCTGGACAGTTTCCCCTTTTTACAATGAGCAGTTCTTC. Protein product: CASSPWTVSPFYNEQFF.

This clonotype was observed a handful of times. J is TRBJ2-1 and V is TRBV20-1; 10 bases align to TRBD2. From germline, CDR1 is DFQATT and CDR2 SNEGSKA (reference sequence). Trimming cost V 5 bases and J 0 bases; bases outside gene matches: 7. The CDR3 consists of 16 residues. The CDR3 DNA reads as TGCAGTGCTCCAGTGGCTAGCGGGAGCTCCTACAATGAGCAGTTCTTC. Protein product: CSAPVASGSSYNEQFF.

This clonotype was picked up a small number of times. The chain carries TRBV12-3 or TRBV12-4 and TRBJ2-1, with 8 bases that match TRBD1. The CDR3 sequence is 15 residues long. V shed 6 bases, J shed 8 bases, and the junction held 12 bases outside the gene matches. The CDR3 nucleotides read TGTGCCAGCAGCTCGTCATGGACAGGGATGCATGAGCAGTTCTTC. It translates to CASSSSWTGMHEQFF.

The CDR3: CASGEKEPGDGHTEAFF. The DNA for the CDR3 is TGTGCCAGCGGCGAAAAGGAGCCAGGGGATGGTCACACTGAAGCTTTCTTT. J is TRBJ1-1 and V is TRBV7-9; possibly TRBD1 for D (6 bases). Germline loops: CDR1 SEHNR, CDR2 FQNEAQ (reference sequence). This CDR3 spans 17 amino acids. V lost 8 bases to trimming and J lost 3 bases, with 25 bases between them.

The chain is built from TRBV6-5 and TRBJ2-7; 12 nucleotides agree with TRBD2. The CDR3 loop spans 16 amino acids. CDR1 MNHEY and CDR2 SVGAGI come from the germline V gene. V dropped 2 bases and J dropped 5; count of bases not matched to a gene: 7. The CDR3 DNA reads TGTGCCAGCAGTTACCTGACTAGCGGGAGTATCGACGAGCAGTACTTC. Its protein product is CASSYLTSGSIDEQYF.

J is TRBJ2-7 and V is TRBV10-3; D is uncertain. Trimming left V 6 bases short and J 3 bases short, with 15 bases between. This CDR3 has 14 residues. Germline V lookup: CDR1 ENHRY, CDR2 SYGVKD. The CDR3 DNA is TGTGCCATCAGCACGGCGACATCCTACTACGAGCAGTACTTC. This gives the protein CAISTATSYYEQYF.

Only a few counts were recorded for this clonotype. The chain recombines TRBV5-1 with TRBJ2-2; D gene unclear. Deletions cut 4 bases from V and 0 bases from J, with 13 bases between. CDR1 is SGHRS, CDR2 YFSETQ, per germline. The CDR3 runs 16 residues. The CDR3: CASSAKTQANTGELFF. The CDR3 nucleotides are TGCGCCAGCAGCGCAAAGACTCAAGCGAACACCGGGGAGCTGTTTTTT.